One T cell receptor beta chain is described in this entry. The antigen is undetermined. Here the CDR3 omits its conserved ending phenylalanine or tryptophan, so a read error is the likely source. This record belongs to a study of T cell repertoires in cytomegalovirus infection. About the study: From public TCR beta signatures came an indication of both CMV infection and matching HLA type. Findings of the study overall: The study identified carriers of CMV plus the relevant HLA from cumulative public TCR beta family frequency. Ex vivo responses were dominated by HLA-C-restricted CMV-specific TCR beta clonotypes.

V was shortened by 5 bases and J by 0 bases, with 11 bases between the two germline ends. In germline, CDR1 is MGHDK, CDR2 SYGVNS. The CDR3 covers 15 residues. TCRdb processed the reads anew with MiXCR; each CDR3 protein has one entry. The profile shows more than 350,000 distinct CDR3 sequences, roughly 30% of them singletons. Sequences were obtained from PBMCs. V usage is TRBV25-1 and J usage is TRBJ1-3; D may be TRBD1 (5 bases). The clonotype originates from a human donor in good health (CMV status not recorded). Some clones in this sample may be carry-over from other donors' samples. The CDR3 reads CASSPDSYSGNTIYS. The CDR3 region has the DNA TGTGCCAGCAGTCCTGACAGCTACTCTGGAAACACCATATATTCT.